The text below deals with one T cell receptor (beta chain). Antigen unknown. The sample comes from a study of cytomegalovirus exposure and HLA in healthy donors. The PCR made use of 60 Vbeta and 13 Jbeta primers. The data were produced by immunoSEQ multiplex PCR, yet TCRdb's version contains in-frame clones alone and is incomplete. The sample includes some 90,000 clones, just under 70% of them seen just once. Study-level points and caveats: Analyses of presence and absence presupposed an approximately uniform sequencing depth across donors. The records held CMV serostatus as the only immune exposure information. Previously analyzed data showed that most TCR beta V segments were productive at a frequency of about 87% or about 30%.

The CDR3 is 15 amino acids. Germline values: CDR1 SGHNT, CDR2 YYREEE (reference sequence). V shed 4 bases and J 7 bases; nucleotides not matched to a gene: 5. Donors consisted of healthy bone marrow donors. Material for sequencing was PBMCs. The clonotype comes from a man aged 50 to 59 in good health and CMV-seronegative. The V call is TRBV5-4, the J call TRBJ1-6, with 10 bases lining up with TRBD1. The CDR3 region is CASSLGTGENSPLHF. CDR3 nucleotides: TGTGCCAGCAGCCTGGGGACAGGGGAGAATTCACCCCTCCACTTT.